A single sample is the source of the 9 T cell receptor beta chains below, sequenced in a study of OX40 agonist ivuxolimab in advanced cancers. Assay: immunoSEQ multiplex PCR; the TCRdb copy retains only in-frame clones and omits some. The data contain under 30,000 clones, about 77% of them singletons. The starting material was CD4+ or CD8+ T cells sorted from blood, obtained in a trial of the OX40 agonist ivuxolimab. The receptors were sampled from an adult with an advanced solid tumor such as melanoma, head and neck, liver or kidney cancer.

The rearrangement links TRBV6-5 to TRBJ1-2; D ambiguous. The CDR3 extends over 13 amino acids. The V end lost 8 bases, the J end lost 0 bases, and 10 bases lay between the germline ends. Germline V gene lookup returns CDR1 MNHEY and CDR2 SVGAGI. CDR3 sequence: CASALSPNYGYTF. DNA of the CDR3: TGTGCCAGCGCTCTGAGTCCTAACTATGGCTACACCTTC.

In DNA, the CDR3 is TGTGCCAGCAGTTTACAGGGAAGGAACACCGGGGAGCTGTTTTTT. Its translation: CASSLQGRNTGELFF. The V gene is TRBV27, the J gene TRBJ2-2, with a possible D match to TRBD1 (5 bases). This CDR3 spans 15 amino acids. The germline CDR1 and CDR2 sequences are MNHEY and SMNVEV (reference sequence). V was cut by 2 bases and J by 1 base, with 8 bases left in between.

This chain uses TRBV11-3 with TRBJ2-1; the D is unclear. Trimming removed 2 bases from V and 7 bases from J, with 18 bases in between. The germline CDR1 and CDR2 sequences are SGHNT and YENEEA. The CDR3 extends over 16 amino acids. The CDR3 spells CASSLSGVVKGNEQFF. In DNA, the CDR3 is TGTGCCAGCAGCTTAAGTGGTGTGGTCAAGGGTAATGAGCAGTTCTTC.

The V gene is TRBV2, the J gene TRBJ1-4; the D gene is possibly TRBD1 (6 bases). Germline CDR1 and CDR2: SNHLY and FYNNEI. V was shortened by 6 bases and J by 6 bases, with 11 bases between the two germline ends. This CDR3 contains 13 residues. The CDR3 sequence: CASSRDTYEKLFF. CDR3 nucleotide sequence: TGTGCCAGCAGCCGGGACACCTATGAAAAACTGTTTTTT.

V is TRBV2 and J is TRBJ2-5, with D perhaps TRBD2 (6 bases). CDR3 size: 15 residues. V lost 2 bases and J lost 4, with 14 bases in between. The germline gives CDR1 SNHLY, CDR2 FYNNEI. The CDR3 protein is CASSERRGGGETQYF. Written as DNA, the CDR3 is TGTGCCAGCAGTGAAAGGAGGGGCGGAGGAGAGACCCAGTACTTC. Based on the CDR3 plus reference TRBV2 and TRBJ2-5, the full variable domain is EPEVTQTPSHQVTQMGQEVILRCVPISNHLYFYWYRQILGQKVEFLVSFYNNEISEKSEIFDDQFSVERPDGSNFTLKIRSTKLEDSAMYFCASSERRGGGETQYFGPGTRLLVL.

This rearrangement joins TRBV28 to TRBJ1-5; D is unresolved. V lost 1 base and J lost 3, with 13 bases in between. Germline CDR1 reads MDHEN; CDR2 reads SYDVKM. The length of the CDR3 is 16 residues. Here the CDR3 DNA reads TGTGCCAGCAGTTTATTGAGTGGAAGTCTCAATCAGCCCCAGCATTTT. It translates to CASSLLSGSLNQPQHF. The full variable domain, in which reference TRBV28 and TRBJ1-5 provide the parts outside the CDR3, is DVKVTQSSRYLVKRTGEKVFLECVQDMDHENMFWYRQDPGLGLRLIYFSYDVKMKEKGDIPEGYSVSREKKERFSLILESASTNQTSMYLCASSLLSGSLNQPQHFGDGTRLSIL.

The V gene is TRBV2, the J gene TRBJ2-7; 8 bases map to TRBD2. The CDR3 is 13 residues long. CDR1 is SNHLY and CDR2 is FYNNEI in the germline V gene. V dropped 7 bases and J dropped 2; count of bases not matched to a gene: 4. CDR3 residues: CASTGGGTYEQYF. The DNA for the CDR3 is TGTGCCAGCACCGGGGGGGGAACCTACGAGCAGTACTTC.

This clone has a single count. The J gene is TRBJ1-6, the V gene TRBV5-6; 10 nucleotides agree with TRBD1. In germline, CDR1 is SGHDT, CDR2 YYEEEE. The J segment lost 14 bases and the V segment lost 4 bases, leaving 6 bases of the junction unmatched. The CDR3 runs 13 residues. This chain's CDR3 is CASSQGQGRTLHF. The DNA for the CDR3 is TGTGCCAGCAGCCAGGGACAGGGGAGGACCCTCCACTTT.

J is TRBJ2-4 and V is TRBV4-2; 14 nucleotides line up with TRBD2. In germline, CDR1 is LGHNA, CDR2 YNFKEQ. The CDR3 extends over 19 amino acids. V was clipped by 0 bases and J by 3 bases; unmatched bases: 7. The CDR3 region is CASSQEGLAGGLDKNIQYF. The DNA for the CDR3 is TGTGCCAGCAGCCAAGAAGGACTAGCGGGAGGTCTGGACAAAAACATTCAGTACTTC.